The clone carrying this T cell receptor (beta chain) was found a few times. The antigen is unknown. This sample was taken from a study of response to subunit inactivated influenza vaccine. With V trimmed by 5 bases and J by 5 bases, 7 bases remained unmatched. In germline, CDR1 is DFQATT, CDR2 SNEGSKA (reference sequence). The CDR3 runs 14 residues. Using its own MiXCR run on the RT-PCR reads, TCRdb lists one record per CDR3 protein. This sample has under 800,000 distinct CDR3 sequences; 14% occur once, and the top ten carry around 6.5%. Study-level points and caveats: New T cells are recruited in small numbers by each seasonal influenza vaccination, according to the authors' suggestion.

This chain joins TRBV20-1 and TRBJ2-2; the match to TRBD1 covers 8 bases. The clonotype originates from a man aged 45-65 years who received an inactivated influenza vaccine. Sequencing was performed on PBMCs from blood, taken 14 to 15 days before vaccination. The CDR3, as DNA: TGCAGTGCTGGCAGGGGGCTTAGGACCGGGGAGCTGTTTTTT. Amino acid sequence: CSAGRGLRTGELFF.